One T cell receptor beta chain is described in this entry. Trimming removed 2 bases at V and 3 bases at J, with 9 bases between. Germline V gene data show CDR1 as WNHNN and CDR2 as SYGVQD (reference sequence). CDR3 size: 14 residues. The data stem from a study of blood T cell repertoires in COVID-19. Study as a whole: Acute and convalescent COVID-19 samples came from the United States, Italy and Spain. Nucleic acid was either cDNA or gDNA, and it came from T cells, B-cell-depleted T cells, or PBMCs.

Authors' analysis steps: Reference gene primer amplification in the assay estimated nucleated cell counts. Clones were sequenced by immunoSEQ multiplex PCR, and TCRdb holds only the in-frame ones, with some missing. Clone size and V and J calls were adopted from that table, with D and trimming inferred from the DNA. The sample records about 21,000 clones, less than 85% being singletons. The sequenced material came from peripheral blood. The sequence derives from a man between 60 and 75 years old with active COVID-19. This chain joins TRBV10-1 and TRBJ2-3, with D perhaps TRBD2 (5 bases). The chain's CDR3 is CASSERGATDTQYF. The CDR3 region has the DNA TGCGCCAGCAGTGAGCGGGGAGCTACAGATACGCAGTATTTT.